These 32 T cell receptor beta chains share one sample of origin, sequenced in a study of T-cell memory formation after mild COVID-19. MiXCR, applied by TCRdb to the 5' RACE reads, yields one record per CDR3 protein. This repertoire shows roughly 150,000 distinct CDR3 sequences, around 15% found once; its top ten account for approximately 30%. The sample comprised PBMCs or a T cell subset sorted from them (not recorded which). The receptors derive from an adult woman who had mild COVID-19 (a few samples of this study predate the infection). Cell type and time point are not known.

This clonotype has more than one count but fewer than ten. The genes are TRBV5-5 and TRBJ2-3; a weak D match, TRBD2 (6 bases). V was trimmed by 4 bases and J by 4 bases, leaving 16 bases between them. The CDR3 covers 15 residues. Per the germline V gene, CDR1 is SGHKS and CDR2 is YYEKEE (reference sequence). CDR3 coding DNA: TGTGCCAGCAGCGACGACTTGCGGGGTCCAGATACGCAGTATTTT. The encoded protein is CASSDDLRGPDTQYF.

This clonotype was counted between two and nine times. The chain carries TRBV4-2 and TRBJ2-3; D not certain. The germline gives CDR1 LGHNA, CDR2 YNFKEQ. The CDR3 runs to 18 residues. Trimming stripped 0 bases from V and 1 base from J, with 17 bases between. The CDR3 spells CASSQDVVADVGTDTQYF. The CDR3 nucleotides read TGTGCCAGCAGCCAAGATGTGGTAGCTGACGTTGGCACAGATACGCAGTATTTT.

This clonotype has a handful of counts. The chain joins TRBV27 to TRBJ2-7; 7 bases match TRBD1. V lost 4 bases, J lost 3 bases, and 9 bases stayed unmatched. The CDR3 is 15 residues long. Germline CDR1 and CDR2: MNHEY and SMNVEV (reference sequence). This CDR3 reads CASSYTGTAYYEQYF. The CDR3 nucleotides are TGTGCCAGCAGTTATACCGGGACAGCCTACTACGAGCAGTACTTC.

Only a few counts were recorded for this clonotype. The chain recombines TRBV12-3 or TRBV12-4 with TRBJ1-1; possibly TRBD1 for D (6 bases). CDR3 length equals 15 residues. V shed 6 bases and J shed 0 bases, with 14 bases lying between them. CDR3 DNA sequence: TGTGCCAGCAGCCCGGTCGGGGGCTTGAACACTGAAGCTTTCTTT. Its protein is CASSPVGGLNTEAFF.

The J gene is TRBJ2-6, the V gene TRBV4-1; D unresolved. V lost 1 base to trimming and J lost 2 bases, with 0 bases between them. Per the germline V gene, CDR1 is MGHRA and CDR2 is YSYEKL. CDR3 length: 13 residues. The CDR3 coding sequence is TGCGCCAGCAGCCAAGCTGGGGCCAACGTCCTGACTTTC. Protein: CASSQAGANVLTF.

The chain employs TRBV7-2 and TRBJ1-4; no clear D. This CDR3 region has 16 residues. V was clipped by 0 bases and J by 6 bases, with 14 bases between them. Germline V lookup: CDR1 SGHTA, CDR2 FQGNSA. The chain's CDR3 is CASSLAPAGGYEKLFF. In nucleotides, the CDR3 is TGTGCCAGCAGCTTAGCGCCCGCAGGCGGGTATGAAAAACTGTTTTTT.

This clonotype was seen a few times. V and J are TRBV7-6 and TRBJ2-1; TRBD2 matches 16 bases. Germline assignment: CDR1 SGHVS and CDR2 FNYEAQ. The trim removed 5 bases at V and 7 bases at J, leaving 5 bases unmatched. This CDR3 has 16 amino acids. In DNA form, the CDR3 reads TGTGCCAGCAGCGGAGGGACTAGCGGGGGGGTGAATGAGCAGTTCTTC. This gives the protein CASSGGTSGGVNEQFF.

This clonotype was recorded a few times. The V and J genes are TRBV4-3 and TRBJ2-7, with 9 bases aligning to TRBD1. The CDR3 runs 17 residues. Per germline, CDR1 LGHNA and CDR2 YSLEER. V lost 0 bases, J lost 2 bases, and 8 bases stayed unmatched. This CDR3 is CASSQDWGGTGTYEQYF. In nucleotides, the CDR3 is TGCGCCAGCAGCCAAGATTGGGGCGGGACAGGGACCTACGAGCAGTACTTC.

This clonotype has a handful of counts. CDR3 nucleotides: TGTGCCAGCAGCTTTAGGTTCGGGACTAGCGGGAGCCGCACAGATACGCAGTATTTT. Amino acid sequence: CASSFRFGTSGSRTDTQYF. The chain links TRBV13 to TRBJ2-3, with 14 nucleotides matching TRBD2. CDR3 size: 19 residues. CDR1 is PRHDT, CDR2 FYEKMQ, per germline (reference sequence). J was trimmed by 1 base and V by 3 bases; bases with no gene match: 9.

This clonotype showed up just a few times. The chain carries TRBV11-3 and TRBJ2-1; 9 positions match TRBD1. The CDR3 runs 15 residues. V lost 1 base to trimming and J lost 8 bases; unmatched junction nucleotides: 6. Germline assignment: CDR1 SGHNT and CDR2 YENEEA. Written as DNA, the CDR3 is TGTGCCAGCAGCTTAGGCGGGACAGGGTTGGATGAGCAGTTCTTC. This translates into CASSLGGTGLDEQFF.

This clonotype turned up a few times. This chain links TRBV25-1 with TRBJ2-3, with TRBD2 matching over 10 bases. The germline gives CDR1 MGHDK, CDR2 SYGVNS. Trimming took 8 bases from V and 13 from J; bases not matched to a gene: 6. This CDR3 region has 11 residues. The CDR3 protein is CASGTSEPKYF. The DNA of the CDR3 is TGTGCCAGCGGGACTAGCGAGCCGAAGTATTTT.

This clonotype was detected a few times. CDR3 amino acids: CASRDSHSYEQYF. The CDR3 nucleotides are TGTGCCAGCAGGGACAGCCACTCCTACGAGCAGTACTTC. The chain carries TRBV2 and TRBJ2-7; D may be TRBD1 (6 bases). Germline assignment: CDR1 SNHLY and CDR2 FYNNEI. The V gene lost 6 bases and the J gene lost 0 bases, with 9 bases spanning the gap. This CDR3 spans 13 amino acids.

The chain couples TRBV12-3 or TRBV12-4 to TRBJ2-1, with D perhaps being TRBD1 or TRBD2 (5 bases each). The V and J ends lost 6 bases and 6 bases respectively, with 12 bases between them. This CDR3 is built from 13 residues. The CDR3 DNA follows: TGTGCCAGCAGACCCGGGACGGTCAATGAGCAGTTCTTC. Translation gives CASRPGTVNEQFF.

The chain couples TRBV12-3 or TRBV12-4 to TRBJ2-3, with D unclear. V was pared by 3 bases and J by 0 bases, with 13 bases between. The CDR3 is 16 residues long. CDR3 sequence: CASSFSLPISTDTQYF. CDR3 in DNA: TGTGCCAGCAGTTTCTCCTTACCAATAAGCACAGATACGCAGTATTTT.

CDR3 coding DNA: TGTGCCAGCAGTTTAAGAGTAAATCACACAGATACGCAGTATTTT. This codes for CASSLRVNHTDTQYF. This chain links TRBV12-3 or TRBV12-4 with TRBJ2-3; D gene unclear. The CDR3 is 15 residues long. V was clipped by 2 bases and J by 2 bases, with 11 bases between them.

There are a few counts of this clonotype. The chain is built from TRBV29-1 and TRBJ2-1; 13 nucleotides line up with TRBD2. After removal of 3 bases from V and 9 bases from J, the junction contained 11 bases not matched to a gene. This CDR3 has 16 residues. CDR1 is SQVTM and CDR2 is ANQGSEA in the germline V gene. CDR3 coding DNA: TGCAGCGTTGAGTTGCGGGGACTAGCGGGACTAGGTGAGCAGTTCTTC. Translation: CSVELRGLAGLGEQFF.

This rearrangement joins TRBV5-1 to TRBJ1-5, with a tentative D call TRBD1 (6 bases). Deletions cut 0 bases from V and 2 bases from J, with 9 bases between. This CDR3 region has 15 residues. CDR1 is SGHRS, CDR2 YFSETQ, per germline. The CDR3 spells CASSLGGLGNQPQHF. CDR3 DNA sequence: TGCGCCAGCAGCTTGGGGGGGCTGGGCAATCAGCCCCAGCATTTT. Variable domain in full (rest from reference TRBV5-1 and TRBJ1-5): KAGVTQTPRYLIKTRGQQVTLSCSPISGHRSVSWYQQTPGQGLQFLFEYFSETQRNKGNFPGRFSGRQFSNSRSEMNVSTLELGDSALYLCASSLGGLGNQPQHFGDGTRLSIL.

There are a few counts of this clonotype. The junction departs from germline at one end; a sequencing error may be responsible. V is TRBV7-9 and J is TRBJ2-4; D possibly uses TRBD1 or TRBD2 (5 bases each). Germline loops: CDR1 SEHNR, CDR2 FQNEAQ (reference sequence). The CDR3 runs to 16 residues. The CDR3 nucleotides read TGTGCCAGCAGCCAAGACTCAGGGCTAGCCAAAAGCATTCAGTACTTC. This translates into CASSQDSGLAKSIQYF.

The J gene is TRBJ2-7, the V gene TRBV6-4; the match to TRBD1 covers 7 bases. Germline values: CDR1 MRHNA, CDR2 SNTAGT. The CDR3 has 15 residues. Trimming cost V 5 bases and J 1 base; bases outside gene matches: 8. The CDR3, as DNA: TGTGCCAGCAGTCTTAGACAGGGTAATTCCTACGAGCAGTACTTC. This translates into CASSLRQGNSYEQYF.

This clonotype showed up just once. The chain has TRBV6-2 or TRBV6-3 and TRBJ2-1; 11 bases fit TRBD2. Germline CDR1 MNHEY, CDR2 SVGEGT. The CDR3 loop spans 16 amino acids. Losses at the gene ends were 2 bases for V and 9 bases for J; bases not matched to a gene: 9. The CDR3 DNA reads TGTGCCAGCAGTTACCAGTTGTCACTAGCGGGAGCTGAGCAGTTCTTC. Its translation is CASSYQLSLAGAEQFF.

V and J are TRBV7-9 and TRBJ2-2; D remains unclear. The CDR3 has 15 amino acids. The germline CDR1 and CDR2 sequences are SEHNR and FQNEAQ (reference sequence). V shed 2 bases and J shed 2 bases, with 9 bases lying between them. The DNA of the CDR3 is TGTGCCAGCAGCTTAAAAGTTCTAAACACCGGGGAGCTGTTTTTT. This sequence encodes CASSLKVLNTGELFF.

The CDR3: CASSEVSGSSYEQYF. DNA for the CDR3: TGTGCCAGCAGTGAAGTCTCGGGTAGCTCCTACGAGCAGTACTTC. This rearrangement joins TRBV6-1 to TRBJ2-7, with no clear D. In germline, CDR1 is MNHNS, CDR2 SASEGT. Trimming took 1 base from V and 0 from J, leaving 10 bases between them. This CDR3 has 15 amino acids.

The rearrangement links TRBV30 to TRBJ1-1; D is unresolved. The CDR3 is made up of 13 amino acids. The germline V gene encodes CDR1 GTSNPN and CDR2 SVGIG (reference sequence). V was pared by 1 base and J by 3 bases, with 9 bases between. The CDR3 DNA sequence: TGTGCCTGGAGTGAAGGTGGATACACTGAAGCTTTCTTT. Protein sequence: CAWSEGGYTEAFF.

The chain uses TRBV5-1 and TRBJ1-1; 7 bases agree with TRBD1. Trimming took 4 bases from V and 2 from J; bases not matched to a gene: 8. This CDR3 is built from 15 residues. Germline V gene data show CDR1 as SGHRS and CDR2 as YFSETQ. CDR3 DNA sequence: TGCGCCAGCAGCAGACCGGGACAGCTTAACACTGAAGCTTTCTTT. Encoded protein: CASSRPGQLNTEAFF.

This clonotype was found a few times. The CDR3 sequence is CASIPRDNYEQYF. CDR3 sequence (DNA): TGTGCCAGCATCCCGAGGGACAACTACGAGCAGTACTTC. The chain carries TRBV6-2 or TRBV6-3 and TRBJ2-7; tentative D call: TRBD1 (6 bases). The germline V gene has CDR1 MNHEY and CDR2 SVGEGT. V was cut by 7 bases and J by 3 bases, with 13 bases left in between. CDR3 length equals 13 residues.

The V and J genes are TRBV12-3 or TRBV12-4 and TRBJ1-5, with D unclear. The CDR3 spans 15 residues. The V end lost 1 base, the J end lost 2 bases, and 9 bases lay between the germline ends. The CDR3 sequence: CASSLGGMGNQPQHF. The CDR3 nucleotides are TGTGCCAGCAGTTTAGGAGGGATGGGCAATCAGCCCCAGCATTTT.

The rearrangement uses TRBV9 and TRBJ2-5; possible D gene TRBD1, 6 bases. Per germline, CDR1 SGDLS and CDR2 YYNGEE. V shed 0 bases and J shed 4 bases, with 10 bases lying between them. The length of the CDR3 is 14 residues. CDR3 residues: CASSVAGGAETQYF. Here the CDR3 DNA reads TGTGCCAGCAGCGTAGCTGGGGGCGCAGAGACCCAGTACTTC.

In its sample, this clonotype was seen a few times. The V call is TRBV14, the J call TRBJ1-1, with TRBD1 as a possible D gene (6 bases). From germline, CDR1 is SGHDN and CDR2 FVKESK. The V gene lost 3 bases and the J gene lost 1 base, with 21 bases spanning the gap. This CDR3 comprises 18 residues. CDR3 region: CASSHSHPNRERNTEAFF. CDR3 DNA sequence: TGTGCCAGCAGCCACTCACACCCTAACAGGGAGCGGAACACTGAAGCTTTCTTT.

This clonotype appeared many times. The chain has TRBV4-1 and TRBJ2-1; TRBD2 matches 10 bases. The germline V gene encodes CDR1 MGHRA and CDR2 YSYEKL. This CDR3 has 16 amino acids. Germline trimming cut 0 bases from V and 5 bases from J; bases unmatched to any gene: 4. CDR3 amino acids: CASSQERLAGDNEQFF. The CDR3 nucleotides are TGCGCCAGCAGCCAAGAGAGGCTAGCGGGAGACAATGAGCAGTTCTTC.

The chain joins TRBV6-2 or TRBV6-3 to TRBJ2-7, with TRBD1 identical over 8 bases. The CDR3 extends over 15 amino acids. The V and J ends lost 6 bases and 5 bases, in that order; junction bases with no gene match: 12. The germline V gene has CDR1 MNHEY and CDR2 SVGEGT. CDR3 sequence reads: CASRDSTGVRNEQYF. CDR3 nucleotide sequence: TGTGCCAGCAGAGACTCGACAGGGGTGAGGAACGAGCAGTACTTC.

The chain carries TRBV6-5 and TRBJ2-7; possibly TRBD1 or TRBD2 for D (5 bases each). The CDR3 has 16 residues. Germline CDR1 MNHEY, CDR2 SVGAGI. Trimming removed 2 bases at V and 0 bases at J, with 14 bases between. CDR3 sequence: CASSYGGGGSSYEQYF. In DNA form, the CDR3 reads TGTGCCAGCAGTTACGGGGGTGGAGGAAGCTCCTACGAGCAGTACTTC.

The table lists this clonotype with a few counts. This chain connects TRBV29-1 to TRBJ2-7, with 7 nucleotides matching TRBD2. Germline V lookup: CDR1 SQVTM, CDR2 ANQGSEA. The CDR3 is 13 amino acids. V dropped 5 bases and J dropped 1; count of bases not matched to a gene: 5. The CDR3, as DNA: TGCAGCGTTACTAGCGCTACTTCCTACGAGCAGTACTTC. Amino acid sequence: CSVTSATSYEQYF.